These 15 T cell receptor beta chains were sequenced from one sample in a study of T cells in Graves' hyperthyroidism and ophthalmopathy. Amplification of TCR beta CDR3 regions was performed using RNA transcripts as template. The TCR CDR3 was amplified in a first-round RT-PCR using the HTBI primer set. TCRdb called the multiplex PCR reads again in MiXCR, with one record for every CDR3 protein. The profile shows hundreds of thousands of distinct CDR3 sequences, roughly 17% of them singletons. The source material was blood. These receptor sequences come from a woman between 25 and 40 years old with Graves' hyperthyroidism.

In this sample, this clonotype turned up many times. The CDR3, as DNA: TGTGCCAGCAGTCCATTAGCGGGAGGGATACAAGAGACCCAGTACTTC. Protein product: CASSPLAGGIQETQYF. The rearrangement joins TRBV28 to TRBJ2-5; 11 bases are shared with TRBD2. V was pared by 5 bases and J by 2 bases, with 7 bases of the junction left unmatched. The CDR3 runs 16 residues. The V gene's germline CDR1 is MDHEN and CDR2 SYDVKM.

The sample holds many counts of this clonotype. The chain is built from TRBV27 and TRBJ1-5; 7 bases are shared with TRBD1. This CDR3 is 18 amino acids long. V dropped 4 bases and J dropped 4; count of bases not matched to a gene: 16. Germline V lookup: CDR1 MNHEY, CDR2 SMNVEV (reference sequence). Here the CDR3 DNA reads TGTGCCAGCAGTTCTACTAGACAGGGAATAGGTTGGAATCAGCCCCAGCATTTT. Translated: CASSSTRQGIGWNQPQHF.

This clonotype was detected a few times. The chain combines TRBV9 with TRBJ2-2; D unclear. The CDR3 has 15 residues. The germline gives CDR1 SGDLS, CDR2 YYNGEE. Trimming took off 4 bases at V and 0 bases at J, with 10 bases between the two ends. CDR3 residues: CASSPQNANTGELFF. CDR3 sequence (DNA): TGTGCCAGCAGCCCCCAAAACGCGAACACCGGGGAGCTGTTTTTT.

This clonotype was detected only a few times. The CDR3 reads CASSPGPYTQYF. The CDR3 bases are TGTGCCAGCAGCCCCGGGCCGTATACGCAGTATTTT. V is TRBV14 and J is TRBJ2-3; D unresolved. Germline CDR1 reads SGHDN; CDR2 reads FVKESK. The germline V and J ends were trimmed by 4 bases and 7 bases, with 9 bases remaining between them. There are 12 residues in the CDR3.

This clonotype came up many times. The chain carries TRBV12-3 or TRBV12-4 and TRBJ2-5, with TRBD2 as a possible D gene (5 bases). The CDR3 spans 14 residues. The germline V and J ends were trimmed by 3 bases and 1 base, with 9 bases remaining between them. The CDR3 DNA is TGTGCCAGCAGTTTTTTCGGACTCCAAGAGACCCAGTACTTC. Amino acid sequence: CASSFFGLQETQYF.

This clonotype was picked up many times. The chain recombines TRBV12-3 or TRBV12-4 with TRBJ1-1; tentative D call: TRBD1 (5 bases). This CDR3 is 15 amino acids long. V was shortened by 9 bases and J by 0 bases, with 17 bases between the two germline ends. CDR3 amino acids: CASRRQGTMNTEAFF. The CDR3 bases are TGTGCCAGTCGCCGTCAGGGAACCATGAACACTGAAGCTTTCTTT.

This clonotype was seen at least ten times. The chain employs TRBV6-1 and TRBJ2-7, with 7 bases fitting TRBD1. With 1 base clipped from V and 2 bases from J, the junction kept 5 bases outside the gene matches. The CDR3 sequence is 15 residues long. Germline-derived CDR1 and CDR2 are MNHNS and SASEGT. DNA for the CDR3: TGTGCCAGCAGTGAAGGTGTGGGACAGACCTACGAGCAGTACTTC. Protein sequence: CASSEGVGQTYEQYF.

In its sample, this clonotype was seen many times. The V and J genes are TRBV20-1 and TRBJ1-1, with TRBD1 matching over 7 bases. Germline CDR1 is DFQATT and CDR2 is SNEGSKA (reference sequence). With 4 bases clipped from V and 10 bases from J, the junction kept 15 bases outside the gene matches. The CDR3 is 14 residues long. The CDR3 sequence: CSATTITGERGAFF. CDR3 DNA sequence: TGCAGTGCTACAACAATTACAGGGGAAAGGGGAGCTTTCTTT.

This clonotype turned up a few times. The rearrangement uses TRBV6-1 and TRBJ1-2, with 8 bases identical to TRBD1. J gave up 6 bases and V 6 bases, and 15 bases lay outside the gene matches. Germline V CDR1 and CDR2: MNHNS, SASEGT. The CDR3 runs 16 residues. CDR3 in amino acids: CASSPTRTGWEDGYTF. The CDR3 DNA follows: TGTGCCAGCAGCCCTACGAGGACAGGGTGGGAAGATGGCTACACCTTC.

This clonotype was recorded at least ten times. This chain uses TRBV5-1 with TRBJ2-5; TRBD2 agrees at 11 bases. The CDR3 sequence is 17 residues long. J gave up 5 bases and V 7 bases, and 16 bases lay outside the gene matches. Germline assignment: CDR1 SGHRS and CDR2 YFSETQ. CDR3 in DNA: TGCGCCAGCCGAGAAAGACTAGCGGGAACTCCTGGTGAGACCCAGTACTTC. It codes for CASRERLAGTPGETQYF.

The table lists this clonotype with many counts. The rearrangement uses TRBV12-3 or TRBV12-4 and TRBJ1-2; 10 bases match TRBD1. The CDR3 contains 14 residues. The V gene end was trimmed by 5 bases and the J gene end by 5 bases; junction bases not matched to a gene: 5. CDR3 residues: CASSRDRGPYGYTF. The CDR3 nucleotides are TGTGCCAGCAGTCGTGACAGGGGGCCATATGGCTACACCTTC.

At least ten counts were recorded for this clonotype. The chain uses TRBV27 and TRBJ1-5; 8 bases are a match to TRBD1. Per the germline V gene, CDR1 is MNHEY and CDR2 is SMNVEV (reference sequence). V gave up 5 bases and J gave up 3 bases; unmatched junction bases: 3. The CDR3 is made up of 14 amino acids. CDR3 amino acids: CASSNRGFNQPQHF. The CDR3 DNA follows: TGTGCCAGCAGTAACAGGGGGTTCAATCAGCCCCAGCATTTT.

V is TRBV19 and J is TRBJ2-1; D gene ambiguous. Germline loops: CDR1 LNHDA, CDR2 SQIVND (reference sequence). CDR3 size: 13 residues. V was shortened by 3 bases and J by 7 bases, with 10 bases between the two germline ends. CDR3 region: CASSIGLKNEQFF. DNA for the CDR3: TGTGCCAGTAGTATTGGGCTCAAGAATGAGCAGTTCTTC.

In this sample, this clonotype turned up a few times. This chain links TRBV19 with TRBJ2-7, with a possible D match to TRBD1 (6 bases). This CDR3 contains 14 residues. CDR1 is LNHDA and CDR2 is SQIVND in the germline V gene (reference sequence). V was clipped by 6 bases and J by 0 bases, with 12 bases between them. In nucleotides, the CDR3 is TGTGCCAGTAGGGGGGCCTTGAACTCCTACGAGCAGTACTTC. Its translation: CASRGALNSYEQYF.

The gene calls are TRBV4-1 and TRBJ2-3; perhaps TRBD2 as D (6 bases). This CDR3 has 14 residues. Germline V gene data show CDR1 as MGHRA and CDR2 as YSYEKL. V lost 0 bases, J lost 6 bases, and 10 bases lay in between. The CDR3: CASSQDPRGDTQYF. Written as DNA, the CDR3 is TGCGCCAGCAGCCAAGATCCACGGGGGGATACGCAGTATTTT.